The clone carrying this T cell receptor beta chain came up a few times. Primers used in a second PCR of about 6 to 12 cycles were a sample-barcoded 5' primer and a J-beta primer mix. TCRdb re-derived calls from the 5' RACE reads in MiXCR, one entry per CDR3 protein. The sample shows approximately 1.5 million distinct CDR3 sequences, approximately 43% of them seen only once. This entry comes from a study of blood T cells in healthy people across ages. Trimming pared 5 bases from V and 1 base from J, leaving 12 bases between. Germline lookup yields CDR1 SGHVS and CDR2 FQNEAQ. CDR3 length equals 15 residues.

The rearrangement joins TRBV7-8 to TRBJ2-4; D not certain. Sequenced material: blood. The origin of this receptor is a woman in her late teens or twenties in good health. The CDR3 here is CASSLGLAAKNIQYF. DNA of the CDR3: TGTGCCAGCAGCCTCGGGCTTGCTGCCAAAAACATTCAGTACTTC.